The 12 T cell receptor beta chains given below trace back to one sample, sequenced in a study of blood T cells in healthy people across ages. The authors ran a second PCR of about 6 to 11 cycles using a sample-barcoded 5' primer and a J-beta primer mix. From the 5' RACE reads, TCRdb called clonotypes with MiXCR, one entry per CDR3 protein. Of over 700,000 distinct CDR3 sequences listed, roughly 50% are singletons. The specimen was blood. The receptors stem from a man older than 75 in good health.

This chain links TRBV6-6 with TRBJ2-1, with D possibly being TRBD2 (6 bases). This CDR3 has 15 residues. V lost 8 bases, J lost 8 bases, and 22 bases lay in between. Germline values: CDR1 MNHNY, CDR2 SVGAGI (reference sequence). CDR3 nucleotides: TGTGCCAGCGCTGGGCCGGGACTCCCCGGGCATGAGCAGTTCTTC. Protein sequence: CASAGPGLPGHEQFF.

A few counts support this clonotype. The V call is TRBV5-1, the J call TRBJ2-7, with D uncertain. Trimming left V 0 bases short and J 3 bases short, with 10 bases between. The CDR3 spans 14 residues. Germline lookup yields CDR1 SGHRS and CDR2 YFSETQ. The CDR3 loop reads CASSLGYQSYEQYF. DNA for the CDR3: TGCGCCAGCAGCTTGGGCTATCAAAGCTACGAGCAGTACTTC. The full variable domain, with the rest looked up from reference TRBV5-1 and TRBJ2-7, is KAGVTQTPRYLIKTRGQQVTLSCSPISGHRSVSWYQQTPGQGLQFLFEYFSETQRNKGNFPGRFSGRQFSNSRSEMNVSTLELGDSALYLCASSLGYQSYEQYFGPGTRLTVT.

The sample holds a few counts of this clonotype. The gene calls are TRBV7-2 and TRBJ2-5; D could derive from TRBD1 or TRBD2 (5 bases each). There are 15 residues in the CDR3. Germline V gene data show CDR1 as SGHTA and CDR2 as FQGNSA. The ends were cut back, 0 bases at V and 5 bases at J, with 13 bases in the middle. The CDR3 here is CASSLAGDSRETQYF. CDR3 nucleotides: TGTGCCAGCAGCTTAGCGGGAGACAGCCGGGAGACCCAGTACTTC.

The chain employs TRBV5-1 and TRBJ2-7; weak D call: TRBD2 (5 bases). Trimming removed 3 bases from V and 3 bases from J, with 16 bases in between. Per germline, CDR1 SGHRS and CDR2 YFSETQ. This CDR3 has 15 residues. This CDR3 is CASSYTTGSYYEQYF. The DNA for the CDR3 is TGCGCCAGCAGCTACACTACGGGGTCGTACTACGAGCAGTACTTC.

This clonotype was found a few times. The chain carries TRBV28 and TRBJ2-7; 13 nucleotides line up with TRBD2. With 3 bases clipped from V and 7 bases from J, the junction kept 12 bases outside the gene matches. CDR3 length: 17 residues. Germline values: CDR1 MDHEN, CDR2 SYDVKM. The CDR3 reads CASSFGTSGNYIREQYF. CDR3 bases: TGTGCCAGCAGTTTCGGGACTAGCGGGAATTATATTAGGGAGCAGTACTTC.

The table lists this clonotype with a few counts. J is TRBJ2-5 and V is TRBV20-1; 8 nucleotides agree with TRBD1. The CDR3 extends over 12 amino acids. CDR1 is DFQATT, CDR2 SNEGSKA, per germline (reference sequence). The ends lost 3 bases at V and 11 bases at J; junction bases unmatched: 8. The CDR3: CSASRGLGEQYF. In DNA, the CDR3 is TGCAGTGCTAGCAGGGGGCTTGGGGAGCAGTACTTC.

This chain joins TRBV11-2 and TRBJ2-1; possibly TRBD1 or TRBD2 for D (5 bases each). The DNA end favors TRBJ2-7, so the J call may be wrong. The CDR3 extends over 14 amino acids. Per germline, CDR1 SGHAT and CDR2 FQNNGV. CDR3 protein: CASRHGTAYNEQYF. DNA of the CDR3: TGTGCCAGCAGACACGGGACGGCCTACAATGAGCAGTACTTC.

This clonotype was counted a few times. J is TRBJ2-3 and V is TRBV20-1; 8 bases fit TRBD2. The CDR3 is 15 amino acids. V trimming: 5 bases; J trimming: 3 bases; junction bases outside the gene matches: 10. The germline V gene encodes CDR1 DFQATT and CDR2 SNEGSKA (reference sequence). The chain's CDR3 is CSAPPEREMTDTQYF. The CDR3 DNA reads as TGCAGTGCTCCACCAGAGCGGGAGATGACAGATACGCAGTATTTT.

The CDR3 protein is CSARDDAISTDTQYF. The DNA of the CDR3 is TGCAGTGCTAGAGATGACGCTATTAGCACAGATACGCAGTATTTT. The genes are TRBV20-1 and TRBJ2-3; no clear D. CDR1 and CDR2 (germline): DFQATT, SNEGSKA (reference sequence). The V and J ends lost 0 bases and 0 bases respectively, with 10 bases between them. The CDR3 extends over 15 amino acids.

The CDR3 DNA sequence: TGCAGTGCTAGAGTTCTACGGCAGGGGACCGACGAGCAGTACTTC. It translates to CSARVLRQGTDEQYF. The chain joins TRBV20-1 to TRBJ2-4; weak D call: TRBD1 (6 bases). The J call may be in error: the DNA end matches TRBJ2-7 better. CDR3 length: 15 amino acids. Germline loops: CDR1 DFQATT, CDR2 SNEGSKA (reference sequence).

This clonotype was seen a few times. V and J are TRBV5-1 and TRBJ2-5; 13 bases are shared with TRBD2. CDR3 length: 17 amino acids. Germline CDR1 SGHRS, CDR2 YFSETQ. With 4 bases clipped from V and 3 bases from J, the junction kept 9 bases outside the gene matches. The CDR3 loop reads CASSSGGLAGVKETQYF. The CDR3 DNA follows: TGCGCCAGCAGCAGCGGTGGACTAGCGGGAGTGAAAGAGACCCAGTACTTC.

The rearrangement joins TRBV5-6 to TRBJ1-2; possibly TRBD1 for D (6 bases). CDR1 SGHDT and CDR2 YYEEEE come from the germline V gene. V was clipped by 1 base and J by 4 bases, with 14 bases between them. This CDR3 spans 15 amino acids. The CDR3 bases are TGTGCCAGCAGCTTGAGACAGGCGGGGAGCTATGGCTACACCTTC. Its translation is CASSLRQAGSYGYTF.